This T cell receptor beta chain came from a study of blood T cell repertoires in COVID-19. The repertoire was sequenced with immunoSEQ multiplex PCR; TCRdb's copy has only in-frame clones and lacks some. The sample records about 400,000 clones, 70% to 90% being singletons. Germline CDR1 is LNHDA and CDR2 is SQIVND (reference sequence). The CDR3 consists of 15 residues. The trim removed 7 bases at V and 3 bases at J, leaving 10 bases unmatched. The chain is built from TRBV19 and TRBJ1-1; 8 bases agree with TRBD1. Sample: PBMCs or T cells enriched from blood (not recorded which). The receptor was derived from a woman in her thirties with acute COVID-19. The CDR3 sequence is CASNGLTGDDTEAFF. DNA of the CDR3: TGTGCCAGTAACGGCTTGACAGGGGATGACACTGAAGCTTTCTTT.